The clone carrying this TCR beta chain has just a few counts. Its antigen remains unidentified. Constant-segment primers were used for 5'RACE, and the resulting TCR alpha and TCR beta cDNA libraries carried sample barcodes and UMIs. One entry per CDR3 protein results from TCRdb running MiXCR on the 5' RACE reads. The sample has about 150,000 distinct CDR3 sequences, almost 25% seen once. These data belong to a study of T-cell memory formation after mild COVID-19. Study-wide context: Clusters were largely donor specific.

Study-wide points: Clones which contracted sat mainly in CM and EM if CD4+, and in EMRA if CD8+. CD4/CD8 balance characterized clones contracting day 15 to 85, and CD4+ skew characterized later expanders.

With V trimmed by 5 bases and J by 8 bases, 11 bases remained unmatched. Germline CDR1 is SEHNR and CDR2 is FQNEAQ (reference sequence). This CDR3 is 14 amino acids long. This clonotype was obtained from an adult woman who had mild COVID-19 (a few samples of this study predate the infection). Cell type and time point are not known. The sample consisted of PBMCs or a T cell subset sorted from them (not recorded which). This chain connects TRBV7-9 to TRBJ1-1; TRBD1 agrees at 7 bases. The CDR3 protein is CASSVAGTATEAFF. The CDR3 DNA sequence: TGTGCCAGCAGCGTCGCCGGGACAGCGACCGAAGCTTTCTTT. Complete variable domain (other parts from reference TRBV7-9 and TRBJ1-1): DTGVSQNPRHKITKRGQNVTFRCDPISEHNRLYWYRQTLGQGPEFLTYFQNEAQLEKSRLLSDRFSAERPKGSFSTLEIQRTEQGDSAMYLCASSVAGTATEAFFGQGTRLTVV.